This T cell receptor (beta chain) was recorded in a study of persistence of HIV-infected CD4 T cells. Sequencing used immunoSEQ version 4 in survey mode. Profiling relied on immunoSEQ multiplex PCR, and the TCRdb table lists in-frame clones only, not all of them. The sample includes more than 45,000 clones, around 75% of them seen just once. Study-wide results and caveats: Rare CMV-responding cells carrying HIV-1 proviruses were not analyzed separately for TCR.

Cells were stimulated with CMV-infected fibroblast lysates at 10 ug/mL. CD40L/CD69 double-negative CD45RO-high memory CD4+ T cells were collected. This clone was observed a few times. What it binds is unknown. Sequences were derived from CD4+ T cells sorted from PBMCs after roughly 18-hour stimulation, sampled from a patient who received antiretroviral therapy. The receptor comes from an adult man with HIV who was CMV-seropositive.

CDR3: CAWSEGGTGNEKLFF. The CDR3 DNA is TGTGCCTGGAGTGAGGGAGGGACAGGGAATGAAAAACTGTTTTTT. The chain recombines TRBV30 with TRBJ1-4, with 9 bases fitting TRBD1. In germline, CDR1 is GTSNPN, CDR2 SVGIG (reference sequence). The CDR3 covers 15 residues. With V trimmed by 1 base and J by 5 bases, 5 bases remained unmatched.